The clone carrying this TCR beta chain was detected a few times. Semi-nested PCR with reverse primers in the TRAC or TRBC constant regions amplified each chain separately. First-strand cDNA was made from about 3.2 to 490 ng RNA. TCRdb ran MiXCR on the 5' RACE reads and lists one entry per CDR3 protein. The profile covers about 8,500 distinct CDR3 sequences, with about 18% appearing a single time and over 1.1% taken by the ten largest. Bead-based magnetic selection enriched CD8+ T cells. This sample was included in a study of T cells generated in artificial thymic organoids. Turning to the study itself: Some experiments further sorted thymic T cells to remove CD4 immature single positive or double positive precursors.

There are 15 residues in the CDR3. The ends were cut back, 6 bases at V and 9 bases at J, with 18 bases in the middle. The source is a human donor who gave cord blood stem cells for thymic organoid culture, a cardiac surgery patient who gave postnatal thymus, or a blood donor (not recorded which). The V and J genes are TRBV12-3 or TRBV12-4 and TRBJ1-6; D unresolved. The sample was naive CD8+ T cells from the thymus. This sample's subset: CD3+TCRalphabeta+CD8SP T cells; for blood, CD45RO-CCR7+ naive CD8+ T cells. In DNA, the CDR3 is TGTGCCAGCAGCCTGGAGACGACTGTACGTTCACCCCTCCACTTT. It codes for CASSLETTVRSPLHF.